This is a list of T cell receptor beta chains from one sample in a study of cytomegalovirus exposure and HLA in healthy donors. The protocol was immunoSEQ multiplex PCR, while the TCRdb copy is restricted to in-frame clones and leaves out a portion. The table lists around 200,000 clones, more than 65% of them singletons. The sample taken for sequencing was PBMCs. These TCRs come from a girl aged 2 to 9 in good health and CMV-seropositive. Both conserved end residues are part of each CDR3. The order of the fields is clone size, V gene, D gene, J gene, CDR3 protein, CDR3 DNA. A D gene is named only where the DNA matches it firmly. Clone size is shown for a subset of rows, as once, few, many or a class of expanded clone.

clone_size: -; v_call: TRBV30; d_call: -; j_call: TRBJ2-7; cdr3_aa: CAWGGSYEQYF; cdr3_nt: TGTGCCTGGGGCGGCTCCTACGAGCAGTACTTC
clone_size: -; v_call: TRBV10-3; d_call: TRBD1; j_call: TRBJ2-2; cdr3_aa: CAISEPRTGLLGTGELFF; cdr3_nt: TGTGCCATCAGTGAGCCACGGACAGGCCTCTTAGGTACCGGGGAGCTGTTTTTT
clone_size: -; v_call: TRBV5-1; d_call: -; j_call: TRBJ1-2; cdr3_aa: CASSLGGREGANYGYTF; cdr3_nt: TGCGCCAGCAGCTTGGGGGGCAGGGAAGGAGCTAACTATGGCTACACCTTC
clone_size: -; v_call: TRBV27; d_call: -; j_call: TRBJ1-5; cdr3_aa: CASSFNMWAPIKNVGNQPQHF; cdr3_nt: TGTGCCAGCAGTTTTAATATGTGGGCCCCAATAAAAAACGTGGGCAATCAGCCCCAGCATTTT
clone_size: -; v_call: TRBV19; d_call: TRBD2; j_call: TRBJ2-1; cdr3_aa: CASSPRLAGPYNEQFF; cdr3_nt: TGTGCCAGTAGTCCCCGACTAGCGGGCCCGTACAATGAGCAGTTCTTC
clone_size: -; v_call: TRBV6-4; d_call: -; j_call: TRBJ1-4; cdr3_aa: CASLISEKLFF; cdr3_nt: TGTGCCAGCCTTATATCTGAAAAACTGTTTTTT
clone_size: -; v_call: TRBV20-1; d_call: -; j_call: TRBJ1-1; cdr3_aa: CSARGADEAFF; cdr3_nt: TGCAGTGCTAGAGGGGCAGATGAAGCTTTCTTT
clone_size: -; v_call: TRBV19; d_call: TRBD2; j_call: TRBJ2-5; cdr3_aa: CASSLGEGETQYF; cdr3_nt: TGTGCCAGTAGCCTAGGGGAGGGGGAGACCCAGTACTTC
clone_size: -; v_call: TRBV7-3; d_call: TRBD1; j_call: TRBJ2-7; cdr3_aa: CASSHDRGQGEQYF; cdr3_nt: TGTGCCAGCAGCCACGACAGGGGTCAGGGCGAGCAGTACTTC
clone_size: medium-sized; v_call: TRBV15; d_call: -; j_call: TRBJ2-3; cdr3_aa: CATSRDAPYTDTQYF; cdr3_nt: TGTGCCACCAGCAGAGATGCCCCCTACACAGATACGCAGTATTTT
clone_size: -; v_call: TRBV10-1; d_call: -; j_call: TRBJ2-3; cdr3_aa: CASSPGGTSSQYF; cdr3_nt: TGCGCCAGCAGTCCAGGGGGGACTAGTTCGCAGTATTTT
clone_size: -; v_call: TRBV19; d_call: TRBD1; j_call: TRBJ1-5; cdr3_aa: CASTGQGARYSNQPQHF; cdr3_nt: TGTGCCAGTACCGGACAGGGGGCACGGTATAGCAATCAGCCCCAGCATTTT
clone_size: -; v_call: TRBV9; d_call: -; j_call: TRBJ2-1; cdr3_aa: CASSVSVRETAYNEQFF; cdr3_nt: TGTGCCAGCAGCGTATCGGTCCGGGAGACGGCCTACAATGAGCAGTTCTTC